Reported below is one T cell receptor beta chain. What it binds is unknown. The data belong to a study of cytomegalovirus exposure and HLA in healthy donors. Whole-study context: The same platform was used for the 120 or so validation repertoires as for the approximately 730 first-cohort repertoires, as reported in a later analysis.

Findings and caveats of the study: Reported performance of the classifier showed diagnosis of cytomegalovirus status with high specificity and sensitivity. It was found in a later analysis that first-cohort TCR clusters tended to co-occur in the 100 to 150 validation repertoires.

It was the roughly 130-subject validation cohort, separate from the approximately 700-subject first cohort, to which the donors belonged. TCRdb's copy holds only in-frame clones and misses some; the assay was immunoSEQ multiplex PCR. Counted here are 55,000 to 85,000 clones, approximately 94% occurring once; the ten biggest clones make up roughly 0.94%. Per the germline V gene, CDR1 is SGHNT and CDR2 is YYREEE (reference sequence). With V trimmed by 4 bases and J by 7 bases, 3 bases remained unmatched. The CDR3 has 12 amino acids. The rearrangement joins TRBV5-4 to TRBJ1-2; TRBD1 agrees at 8 bases. Sequencing was performed on PBMCs. This sequence was found in a young woman in good health and CMV-seronegative. In nucleotides, the CDR3 is TGTGCCAGCAGCCCGACAGGGGTTGGCTACACCTTC. Its protein product is CASSPTGVGYTF. The full variable domain, in which reference TRBV5-4 and TRBJ1-2 provide the parts outside the CDR3, is ETGVTQSPTHLIKTRGQQVTLRCSSQSGHNTVSWYQQALGQGPQFIFQYYREEENGRGNFPPRFSGLQFPNYSSELNVNALELDDSALYLCASSPTGVGYTFGSGTRLTVV.